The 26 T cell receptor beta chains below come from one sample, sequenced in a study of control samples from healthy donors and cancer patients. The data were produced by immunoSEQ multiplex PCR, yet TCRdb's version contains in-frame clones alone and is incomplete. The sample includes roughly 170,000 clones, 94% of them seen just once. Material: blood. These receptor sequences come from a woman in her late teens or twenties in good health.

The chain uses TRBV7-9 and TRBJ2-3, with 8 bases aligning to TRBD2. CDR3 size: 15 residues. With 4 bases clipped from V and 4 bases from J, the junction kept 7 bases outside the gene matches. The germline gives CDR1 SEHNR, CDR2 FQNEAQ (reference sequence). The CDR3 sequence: CASSSPGLVADTQYF. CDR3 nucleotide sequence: TGTGCCAGCAGCTCACCGGGACTAGTAGCAGATACGCAGTATTTT.

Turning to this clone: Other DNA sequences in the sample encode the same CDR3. CDR3 in amino acids: CAISEPDRPYGYTF. CDR3 in DNA: TGTGCCATCAGTGAACCCGACCGACCCTATGGCTACACCTTC. V usage is TRBV10-3 and J usage is TRBJ1-2; D unresolved. Germline-derived CDR1 and CDR2 are ENHRY and SYGVKD. The V and J ends lost 3 bases and 4 bases respectively, with 12 bases between them. CDR3 length: 14 residues.

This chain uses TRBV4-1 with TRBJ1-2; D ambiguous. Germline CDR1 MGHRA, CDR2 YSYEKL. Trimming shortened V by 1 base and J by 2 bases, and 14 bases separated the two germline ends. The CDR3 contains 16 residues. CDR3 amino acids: CASSQVPRRVNYGYTF. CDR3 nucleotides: TGCGCCAGCAGCCAAGTTCCCCGGAGGGTAAACTATGGCTACACCTTC.

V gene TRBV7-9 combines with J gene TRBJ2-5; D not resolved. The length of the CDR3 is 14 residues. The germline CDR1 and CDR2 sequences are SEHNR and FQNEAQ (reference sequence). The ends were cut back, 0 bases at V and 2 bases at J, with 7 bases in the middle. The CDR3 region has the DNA TGTGCCAGCAGCTTAGCTGCCGGGCAAGAGACCCAGTACTTC. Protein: CASSLAAGQETQYF.

The CDR3 loop reads CASSLRVAAGANEKLFF. The CDR3 coding sequence is TGTGCCAGCAGTTTAAGAGTCGCGGCGGGGGCTAATGAAAAACTGTTTTTT. The chain carries TRBV27 and TRBJ1-4; a possible D gene is TRBD1 (5 bases). Germline V gene lookup returns CDR1 MNHEY and CDR2 SMNVEV (reference sequence). Trimming took 2 bases from V and 3 from J, leaving 16 bases between them. The CDR3 loop spans 17 amino acids.

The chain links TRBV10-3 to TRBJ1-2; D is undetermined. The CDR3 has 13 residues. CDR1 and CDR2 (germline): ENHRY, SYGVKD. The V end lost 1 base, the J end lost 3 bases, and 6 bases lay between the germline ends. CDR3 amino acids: CAISELGDYGYTF. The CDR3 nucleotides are TGTGCCATCAGTGAGTTGGGAGACTATGGCTACACCTTC.

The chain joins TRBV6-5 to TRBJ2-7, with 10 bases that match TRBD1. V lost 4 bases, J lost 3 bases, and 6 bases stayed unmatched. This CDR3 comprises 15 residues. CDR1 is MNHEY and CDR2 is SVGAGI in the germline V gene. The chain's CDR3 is CASSSPGQGFYEQYF. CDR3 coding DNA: TGTGCCAGCAGTTCCCCGGGACAGGGGTTCTACGAGCAGTACTTC.

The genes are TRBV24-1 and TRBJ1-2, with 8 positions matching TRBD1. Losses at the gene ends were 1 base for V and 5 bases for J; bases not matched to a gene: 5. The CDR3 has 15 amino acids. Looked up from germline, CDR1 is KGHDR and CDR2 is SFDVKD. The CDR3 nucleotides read TGTGCCACCAGTGATTTCGACAGGGGCGGGTATGGCTACACCTTC. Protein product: CATSDFDRGGYGYTF.

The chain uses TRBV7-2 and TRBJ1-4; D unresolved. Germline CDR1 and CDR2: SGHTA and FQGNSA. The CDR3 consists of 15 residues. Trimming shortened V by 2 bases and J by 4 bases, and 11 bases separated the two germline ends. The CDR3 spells CASSLWAGYNEKLFF. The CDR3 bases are TGTGCCAGCAGCTTATGGGCAGGTTATAATGAAAAACTGTTTTTT. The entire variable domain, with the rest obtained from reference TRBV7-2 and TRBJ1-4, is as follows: GAGVSQSPSNKVTEKGKDVELRCDPISGHTALYWYRQSLGQGLEFLIYFQGNSAPDKSGLPSDRFSAERTGGSVSTLTIQRTQQEDSAVYLCASSLWAGYNEKLFFGSGTQLSVL.

The CDR3 region is CASSERGQYEQYF. CDR3 coding DNA: TGTGCCAGCAGTGAACGCGGTCAGTACGAGCAGTACTTC. This sequence joins TRBV6-1 and TRBJ2-7; unclear D gene. Germline loops: CDR1 MNHNS, CDR2 SASEGT. The germline V and J ends were trimmed by 2 bases and 4 bases, with 9 bases remaining between them. CDR3 length equals 13 residues.

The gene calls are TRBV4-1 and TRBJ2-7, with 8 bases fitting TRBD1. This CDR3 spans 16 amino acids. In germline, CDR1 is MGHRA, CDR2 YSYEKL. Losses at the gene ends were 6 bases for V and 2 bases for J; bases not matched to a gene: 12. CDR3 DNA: TGCGCCAGCAGTCGACTCCCGACAGGGGTAACCTACGAGCAGTACTTC. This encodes CASSRLPTGVTYEQYF.

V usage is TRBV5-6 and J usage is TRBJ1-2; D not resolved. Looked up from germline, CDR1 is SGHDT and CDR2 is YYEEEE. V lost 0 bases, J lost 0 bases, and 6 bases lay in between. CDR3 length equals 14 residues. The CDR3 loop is CASSLGPSNYGYTF. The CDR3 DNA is TGTGCCAGCAGCTTGGGGCCCTCTAACTATGGCTACACCTTC. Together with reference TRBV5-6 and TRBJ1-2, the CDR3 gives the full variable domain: DAGVTQSPTHLIKTRGQQVTLRCSPKSGHDTVSWYQQALGQGPQFIFQYYEEEERQRGNFPDRFSGHQFPNYSSELNVNALLLGDSALYLCASSLGPSNYGYTFGSGTRLTVV.

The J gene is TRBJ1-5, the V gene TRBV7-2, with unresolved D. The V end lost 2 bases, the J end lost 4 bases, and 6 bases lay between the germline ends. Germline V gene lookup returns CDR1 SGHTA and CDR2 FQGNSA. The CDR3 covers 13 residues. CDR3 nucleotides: TGTGCCAGCAGCTTAAGTGCGAATCAGCCCCAGCATTTT. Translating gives CASSLSANQPQHF. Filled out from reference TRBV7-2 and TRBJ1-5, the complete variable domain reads GAGVSQSPSNKVTEKGKDVELRCDPISGHTALYWYRQSLGQGLEFLIYFQGNSAPDKSGLPSDRFSAERTGGSVSTLTIQRTQQEDSAVYLCASSLSANQPQHFGDGTRLSIL.

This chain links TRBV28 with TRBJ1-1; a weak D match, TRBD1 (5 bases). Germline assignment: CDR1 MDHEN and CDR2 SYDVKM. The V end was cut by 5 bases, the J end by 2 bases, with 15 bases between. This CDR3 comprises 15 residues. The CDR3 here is CASSPPGTANTEAFF. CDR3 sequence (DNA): TGTGCCAGCAGTCCCCCAGGGACGGCAAACACTGAAGCTTTCTTT.

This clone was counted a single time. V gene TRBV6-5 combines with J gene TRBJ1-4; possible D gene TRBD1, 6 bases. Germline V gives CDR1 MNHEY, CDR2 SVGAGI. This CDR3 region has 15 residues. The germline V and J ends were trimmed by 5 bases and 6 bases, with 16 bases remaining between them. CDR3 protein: CASSNRVLGDEKLFF. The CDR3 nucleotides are TGTGCCAGCAGTAACAGGGTCCTTGGTGATGAAAAACTGTTTTTT.

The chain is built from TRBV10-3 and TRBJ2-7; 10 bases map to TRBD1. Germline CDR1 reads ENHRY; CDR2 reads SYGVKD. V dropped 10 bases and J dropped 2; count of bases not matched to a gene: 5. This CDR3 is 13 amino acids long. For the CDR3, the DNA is TGTGCCACCGGACAGGGGGTTGCCTACGAGCAGTACTTC. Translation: CATGQGVAYEQYF.

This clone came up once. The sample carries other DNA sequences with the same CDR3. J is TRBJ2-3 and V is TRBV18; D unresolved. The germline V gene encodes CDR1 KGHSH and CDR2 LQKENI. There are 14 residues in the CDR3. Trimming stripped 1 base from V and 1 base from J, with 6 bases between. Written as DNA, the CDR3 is TGTGCCAGCTCACCACAAGGAGGCACAGATACGCAGTATTTT. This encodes CASSPQGGTDTQYF.

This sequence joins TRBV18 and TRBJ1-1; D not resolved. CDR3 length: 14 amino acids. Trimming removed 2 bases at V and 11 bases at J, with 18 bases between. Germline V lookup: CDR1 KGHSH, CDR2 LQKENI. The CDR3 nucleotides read TGTGCCAGCTCACCAGATCGGGCAGCGCTAGTGGCTTTCTTT. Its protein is CASSPDRAALVAFF.

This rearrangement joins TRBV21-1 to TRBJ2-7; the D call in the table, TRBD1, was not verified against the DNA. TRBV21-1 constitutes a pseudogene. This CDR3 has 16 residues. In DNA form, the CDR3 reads TGTGCCAGCAGCAAGGTTGCCCGGAATCCAGGTTTAGAGCAGTACTTC. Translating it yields CASSKVARNPGLEQYF.

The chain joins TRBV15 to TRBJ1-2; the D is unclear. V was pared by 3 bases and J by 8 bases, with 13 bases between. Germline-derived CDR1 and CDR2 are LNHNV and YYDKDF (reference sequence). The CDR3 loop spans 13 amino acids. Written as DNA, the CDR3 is TGTGCCACCAGCAGTCCTGACCTGCGGGGCTACACCTTC. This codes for CATSSPDLRGYTF. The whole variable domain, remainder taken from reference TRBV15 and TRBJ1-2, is DAMVIQNPRYQVTQFGKPVTLSCSQTLNHNVMYWYQQKSSQAPKLLFHYYDKDFNNEADTPDNFQSRRPNTSFCFLDIRSPGLGDTAMYLCATSSPDLRGYTFGSGTRLTVV.

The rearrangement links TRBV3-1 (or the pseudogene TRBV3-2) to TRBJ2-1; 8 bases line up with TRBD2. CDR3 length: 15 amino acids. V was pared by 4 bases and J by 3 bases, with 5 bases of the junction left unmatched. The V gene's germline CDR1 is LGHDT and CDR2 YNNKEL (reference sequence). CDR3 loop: CASSLQRESYNEQFF. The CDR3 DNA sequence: TGTGCCAGCAGCCTTCAGCGGGAGAGCTACAATGAGCAGTTCTTC.

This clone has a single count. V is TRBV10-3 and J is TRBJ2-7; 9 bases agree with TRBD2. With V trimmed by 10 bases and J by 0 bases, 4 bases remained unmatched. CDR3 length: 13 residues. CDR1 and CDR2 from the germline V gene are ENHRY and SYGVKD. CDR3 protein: CATLAGDSYEQYF. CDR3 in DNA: TGTGCCACCTTAGCGGGGGACTCCTACGAGCAGTACTTC.

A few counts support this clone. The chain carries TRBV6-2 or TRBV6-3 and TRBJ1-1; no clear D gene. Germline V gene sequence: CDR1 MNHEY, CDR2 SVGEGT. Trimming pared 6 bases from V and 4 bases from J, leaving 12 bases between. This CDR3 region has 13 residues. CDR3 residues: CASSLLGSTEAFF. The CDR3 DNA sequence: TGTGCCAGCAGCCTACTTGGGAGCACTGAAGCTTTCTTT.

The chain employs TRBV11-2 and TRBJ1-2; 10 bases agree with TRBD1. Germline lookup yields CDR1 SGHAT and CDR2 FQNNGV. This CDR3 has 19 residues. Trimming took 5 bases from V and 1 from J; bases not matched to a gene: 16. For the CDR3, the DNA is TGTGCCAGCAGCGACAGAAGAGACAGGGGGCACATTGGTAACTATGGCTACACCTTC. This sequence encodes CASSDRRDRGHIGNYGYTF. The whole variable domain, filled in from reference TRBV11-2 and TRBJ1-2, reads EAGVAQSPRYKIIEKRQSVAFWCNPISGHATLYWYQQILGQGPKLLIQFQNNGVVDDSQLPKDRFSAERLKGVDSTLKIQPAKLEDSAVYLCASSDRRDRGHIGNYGYTFGSGTRLTVV.

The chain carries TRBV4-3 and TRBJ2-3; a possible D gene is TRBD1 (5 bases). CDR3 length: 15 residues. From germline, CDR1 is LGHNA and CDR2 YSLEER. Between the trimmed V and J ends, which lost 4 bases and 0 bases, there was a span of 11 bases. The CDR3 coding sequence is TGCGCCAGCAGCCGCAGGGAAACTAGCACAGATACGCAGTATTTT. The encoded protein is CASSRRETSTDTQYF.

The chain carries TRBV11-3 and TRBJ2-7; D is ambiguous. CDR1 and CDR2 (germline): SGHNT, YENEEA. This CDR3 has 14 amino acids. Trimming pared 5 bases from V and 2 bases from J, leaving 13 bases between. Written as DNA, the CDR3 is TGTGCCAGCAGCCTCGTGGCAGGAGCCTACGAGCAGTACTTC. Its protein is CASSLVAGAYEQYF. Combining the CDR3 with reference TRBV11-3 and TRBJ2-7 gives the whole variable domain EAGVVQSPRYKIIEKKQPVAFWCNPISGHNTLYWYLQNLGQGPELLIRYENEEAVDDSQLPKDRFSAERLKGVDSTLKIQPAELGDSAVYLCASSLVAGAYEQYFGPGTRLTVT.